This T cell receptor (beta chain) was retrieved from a study of vaccination effects on CD4 cells after COVID-19. This CDR3 is 13 amino acids long. Germline V gene lookup returns CDR1 DFQATT and CDR2 SNEGSKA (reference sequence). V was trimmed by 3 bases and J by 6 bases, leaving 14 bases between them. The assay was immunoSEQ multiplex PCR, and TCRdb's table has in-frame clones only and misses some. This sample carries more than 30,000 clones, 65% to 75% of them seen once, and the ten largest clones take 3%. For this clone: What it recognizes is unknown.

After more than 8 days in culture, the CD4+ T cells were isolated. Vaccine recipients had no previous SARS-CoV-2 infection; their nucleocapsid antibodies were negative. The origin of this receptor is a human donor who received a COVID-19 vaccine. V and J are TRBV20-1 and TRBJ1-1; D may be TRBD1 (5 bases). Here the sequenced sample was CD4+ T cells from PBMCs cultured without peptide, taken before COVID-19 vaccination. The CDR3 reads CSASPRAGAEAFF. CDR3 coding DNA: TGCAGTGCTAGTCCTAGGGCGGGGGCTGAAGCTTTCTTT.